The clone carrying this TCR beta chain showed up just a few times. Germline assignment: CDR1 DFQATT and CDR2 SNEGSKA (reference sequence). This CDR3 region has 17 residues. The V and J ends lost 1 base and 0 bases respectively, with 17 bases between them. Specified time point: patch test 3, about 24 weeks after DPC sensitization. Regarding treatment: therapeutic diphenylcyclopropenone sensitization with weekly scalp DPC. Prior to application of each patch test, blood was drawn. The sample belongs to a study of human T cells and chemical hapten exposure. TCRdb fed the RACE reads into MiXCR, producing one record per CDR3 protein. The repertoire holds 90,000 to 140,000 distinct CDR3 sequences, with nearly 35% as singletons.

The chain joins TRBV20-1 to TRBJ2-3; possibly TRBD1 or TRBD2 for D (5 bases each). This receptor was obtained from a man aged 35 to 55 with alopecia areata. Some clones in this sample may be carry-over from other donors' samples. The sample here was whole blood, taken in connection with sensitization to the hapten diphenylcyclopropenone (DPC). The CDR3 sequence: CSARGGVLAYSTDTQYF. Here the CDR3 DNA reads TGCAGTGCTAGAGGAGGGGTATTAGCGTACAGCACAGATACGCAGTATTTT.